The next 27 T cell receptor beta chains were all read from a single sample in a study of T cell responses to AZD1222 COVID-19 vaccine. The table came from immunoSEQ multiplex PCR; TCRdb's copy has only in-frame clones and leaves some out. The table lists 100,000 or so clones, nearly 95% of them singletons. Sequencing was performed on peripheral blood, taken on day 0 of AZD1222 vaccination. These receptors were taken from an adult in good health.

The chain joins TRBV19 to TRBJ2-2; D might be TRBD2 (5 bases). V gave up 0 bases and J gave up 0 bases, with 11 bases separating them. The CDR3 extends over 17 amino acids. Germline loops: CDR1 LNHDA, CDR2 SQIVND (reference sequence). The CDR3 coding sequence is TGTGCCAGTAGTATAGATTCCCGGCGGGCGAACACCGGGGAGCTGTTTTTT. It translates to CASSIDSRRANTGELFF.

V usage is TRBV6-5 and J usage is TRBJ1-1; tentative D call: TRBD1 (5 bases). The CDR3 extends over 14 amino acids. V was shortened by 6 bases and J by 3 bases, with 14 bases between the two germline ends. Germline V lookup: CDR1 MNHEY, CDR2 SVGAGI. The DNA of the CDR3 is TGTGCCAGCAGCTCTCTGGGGGGTTACACTGAAGCTTTCTTT. Its protein is CASSSLGGYTEAFF.

V is TRBV7-3 and J is TRBJ1-1; 11 nucleotides align to TRBD1. This CDR3 contains 13 residues. Unmatched junction bases numbered 3, after V lost 6 bases and J lost 6 bases. The germline gives CDR1 SGHTA, CDR2 FQGTGA. CDR3 sequence: CASSPGQGAEAFF. The CDR3 DNA follows: TGTGCCAGCAGTCCGGGACAGGGGGCTGAAGCTTTCTTT.

The rearrangement links TRBV5-1 to TRBJ1-2, with unresolved D. From germline, CDR1 is SGHRS and CDR2 YFSETQ. CDR3 length equals 14 residues. Trimming took 4 bases from V and 2 from J, leaving 12 bases between them. The CDR3 sequence: CASSARTDNYGYTF. Written as DNA, the CDR3 is TGCGCCAGCAGCGCACGGACGGACAACTATGGCTACACCTTC.

The chain carries TRBV28 and TRBJ1-4; D remains ambiguous. Germline V gives CDR1 MDHEN, CDR2 SYDVKM. This CDR3 contains 11 residues. Trimming left V 6 bases short and J 11 bases short, with 10 bases between. CDR3 loop: CASRETGKLFF. CDR3 nucleotide sequence: TGTGCCAGCAGGGAGACCGGGAAACTGTTTTTT.

The chain couples TRBV10-3 to TRBJ1-5; D remains ambiguous. Trimming cost V 11 bases and J 4 bases, with 15 bases left between them. The germline gives CDR1 ENHRY, CDR2 SYGVKD. This CDR3 spans 13 amino acids. CDR3 loop: CASQDGQNQPQHF. CDR3 sequence (DNA): TGTGCCTCCCAGGACGGCCAAAATCAGCCCCAGCATTTT.

This CDR3 is CASSPGPSGGGYTF. The CDR3 DNA follows: TGCGCCAGCAGCCCCGGGCCTTCAGGGGGGGGCTACACCTTC. This chain links TRBV5-1 with TRBJ1-2, with 7 nucleotides matching TRBD1. The ends lost 4 bases at V and 8 bases at J; junction bases unmatched: 11. Germline V gene data show CDR1 as SGHRS and CDR2 as YFSETQ. CDR3 length: 14 residues.

V is TRBV13 and J is TRBJ1-1, with D hard to call. Germline V gene data show CDR1 as PRHDT and CDR2 as FYEKMQ (reference sequence). The CDR3 is 13 amino acids. Trimming shortened V by 1 base and J by 2 bases, and 5 bases separated the two germline ends. The CDR3: CASSLEENTEAFF. CDR3 in DNA: TGTGCCAGCAGCTTAGAAGAAAACACTGAAGCTTTCTTT.

This clone showed up just a few times. The chain joins TRBV30 to TRBJ1-1, with a tentative D call TRBD1 (6 bases). The V end was cut by 3 bases, the J end by 4 bases, with 18 bases between. Looked up from germline, CDR1 is GTSNPN and CDR2 is SVGIG (reference sequence). The CDR3 is 15 residues long. CDR3 DNA sequence: TGTGCCTGGAGAGCTTTAACAGGGCGCGGCACTGAAGCTTTCTTT. It yields the protein CAWRALTGRGTEAFF.

This chain joins TRBV28 and TRBJ2-5; perhaps TRBD2 as D (5 bases). Germline CDR1 and CDR2: MDHEN and SYDVKM. The CDR3 has 15 residues. The germline V and J ends were trimmed by 5 bases and 2 bases, with 15 bases remaining between them. As DNA, the CDR3 is TGTGCCAGCAGTCTACCCCGGACTTCTCAAGAGACCCAGTACTTC. This codes for CASSLPRTSQETQYF.

The sample holds a few counts of this clone. The chain combines TRBV29-1 with TRBJ1-1; D gene uncertain. V was pared by 8 bases and J by 7 bases, with 14 bases between. There are 11 residues in the CDR3. Looked up from germline, CDR1 is SQVTM and CDR2 is ANQGSEA. The CDR3 DNA sequence: TGCAGCTTTGGACCCTGGATTGAAGCTTTCTTT. The encoded protein is CSFGPWIEAFF.

This chain connects TRBV19 to TRBJ2-2; 8 bases fit TRBD1. Trimming removed 9 bases from V and 3 bases from J; junction bases left unmatched: 9. The germline V gene has CDR1 LNHDA and CDR2 SQIVND (reference sequence). The CDR3 covers 15 residues. CDR3 nucleotides: TGTGCCAGCCTCTCGGACAGGGATTACACCGGGGAGCTGTTTTTT. Its protein product is CASLSDRDYTGELFF.

The rearrangement links TRBV15 to TRBJ2-3, with TRBD1 as a possible D gene (5 bases). V was pared by 5 bases and J by 5 bases, with 17 bases between. This CDR3 spans 15 amino acids. Germline loops: CDR1 LNHNV, CDR2 YYDKDF (reference sequence). CDR3 in DNA: TGTGCCACCAGCCATGGGCAGGGTGGTAAAGATACGCAGTATTTT. Protein: CATSHGQGGKDTQYF.

This clone showed up just a few times. This chain uses TRBV7-9 with TRBJ2-5; the match to TRBD2 covers 10 bases. The CDR3 is 14 residues long. V was clipped by 3 bases and J by 4 bases; unmatched bases: 2. CDR1 is SEHNR, CDR2 FQNEAQ, per germline (reference sequence). CDR3 bases: TGTGCCAGCAGCTTTTCTAGCGGGAGAGAGACCCAGTACTTC. Residues: CASSFSSGRETQYF.

The chain combines TRBV11-3 with TRBJ1-6; unclear D gene. Trimming cost V 0 bases and J 4 bases, with 22 bases left between them. The CDR3 spans 20 residues. Germline V gene lookup returns CDR1 SGHNT and CDR2 YENEEA. CDR3 sequence (DNA): TGTGCCAGCAGCTTAGATGCGCCGGGATCTAGCTGGGGTTATAATTCACCCCTCCACTTT. Protein product: CASSLDAPGSSWGYNSPLHF.

The CDR3: CASSSGQRSNSYEQYF. For the CDR3, the DNA is TGTGCCAGCAGCTCGGGACAGCGGAGTAACTCCTACGAGCAGTACTTC. The rearrangement joins TRBV5-4 to TRBJ2-7, with 7 bases lining up with TRBD1. Germline V gives CDR1 SGHNT, CDR2 YYREEE (reference sequence). V was pared by 3 bases and J by 0 bases, with 9 bases of the junction left unmatched. The CDR3 is 16 amino acids.

This clone was found once. Other DNA sequences from this sample encode an identical CDR3 as well. This chain joins TRBV3-1 (or the pseudogene TRBV3-2) and TRBJ2-2, with D uncertain. This CDR3 spans 12 amino acids. The germline V gene has CDR1 LGHDT and CDR2 YNNKEL (reference sequence). V was cut by 2 bases and J by 4 bases, with 2 bases left in between. The CDR3 DNA reads as TGTGCCAGCAGCCAAAGCACCGGGGAGCTGTTTTTT. It yields the protein CASSQSTGELFF.

The rearrangement joins TRBV2 to TRBJ1-6, with D hard to call. V was cut by 2 bases and J by 6 bases, with 11 bases left in between. Germline V gene sequence: CDR1 SNHLY, CDR2 FYNNEI. The CDR3 has 15 amino acids. CDR3 loop: CASSEFMGGNSPLHF. The CDR3, as DNA: TGTGCCAGCAGTGAATTCATGGGAGGTAATTCACCCCTCCACTTT.

V gene TRBV28 combines with J gene TRBJ1-2, with unresolved D. Trimming removed 4 bases at V and 5 bases at J, with 8 bases between. The CDR3 is made up of 12 amino acids. Germline V gene lookup returns CDR1 MDHEN and CDR2 SYDVKM. The CDR3 bases are TGTGCCAGCAGTTCTTGGGCATATGGCTACACCTTC. Residues: CASSSWAYGYTF.

The chain couples TRBV2 to TRBJ2-5; D possibly corresponds to TRBD2 (5 bases). The ends were cut back, 1 base at V and 7 bases at J, with 13 bases in the middle. Germline assignment: CDR1 SNHLY and CDR2 FYNNEI. CDR3 size: 14 residues. CDR3: CASSEGLRAGTQYF. Here the CDR3 DNA reads TGTGCCAGCAGTGAAGGACTAAGGGCGGGGACCCAGTACTTC. The variable domain in full, with the rest retrieved from reference TRBV2 and TRBJ2-5, is EPEVTQTPSHQVTQMGQEVILRCVPISNHLYFYWYRQILGQKVEFLVSFYNNEISEKSEIFDDQFSVERPDGSNFTLKIRSTKLEDSAMYFCASSEGLRAGTQYFGPGTRLLVL.

The chain couples TRBV19 to TRBJ2-2, with 11 bases fitting TRBD2. The CDR3 length is 15 residues. The V gene's germline CDR1 is LNHDA and CDR2 SQIVND (reference sequence). The ends lost 8 bases at V and 7 bases at J; junction bases unmatched: 9. In DNA form, the CDR3 reads TGTGCCAGTCTCAGCACTAGCGGGAGCATCGGGGAGCTGTTTTTT. Its translation is CASLSTSGSIGELFF. The full variable domain, with the rest looked up from reference TRBV19 and TRBJ2-2, is DGGITQSPKYLFRKEGQNVTLSCEQNLNHDAMYWYRQDPGQGLRLIYYSQIVNDFQKGDIAEGYSVSREKKESFPLTVTSAQKNPTAFYLCASLSTSGSIGELFFGEGSRLTVL.

The rearrangement joins TRBV27 to TRBJ2-7; D unresolved. CDR1 and CDR2 from the germline V gene are MNHEY and SMNVEV (reference sequence). This CDR3 is built from 11 residues. Trimming left V 8 bases short and J 3 bases short, with 8 bases between. CDR3 sequence reads: CASYGRYEQYF. The CDR3, as DNA: TGTGCCAGCTACGGCCGCTACGAGCAGTACTTC.

This chain joins TRBV18 and TRBJ1-1; D is possibly TRBD1 (6 bases). V gave up 3 bases and J gave up 3 bases, with 11 bases separating them. Germline values: CDR1 KGHSH, CDR2 LQKENI. This CDR3 is built from 14 residues. As DNA, the CDR3 is TGTGCCAGCTCACCGGGACATTTCGACACTGAAGCTTTCTTT. Amino acid sequence: CASSPGHFDTEAFF.

The chain couples TRBV30 to TRBJ1-2; tentative D call: TRBD1 (5 bases). CDR1 and CDR2 (germline): GTSNPN, SVGIG (reference sequence). Trimming removed 0 bases from V and 2 bases from J, with 22 bases in between. CDR3 length: 18 residues. CDR3 protein: CAWSVLVSGTQLNYGYTF. CDR3 DNA sequence: TGTGCCTGGAGTGTACTGGTTTCGGGGACCCAACTAAACTATGGCTACACCTTC.

This clone has a single count. The chain employs TRBV7-9 and TRBJ1-2; 7 positions agree with TRBD1. Trimming removed 2 bases from V and 4 bases from J; junction bases left unmatched: 4. Germline CDR1 SEHNR, CDR2 FQNEAQ (reference sequence). The CDR3 is 14 residues long. CDR3 residues: CASSLLQGGYGYTF. The CDR3, as DNA: TGTGCCAGCAGCTTACTCCAGGGGGGCTATGGCTACACCTTC. Full variable domain (missing parts from reference TRBV7-9 and TRBJ1-2): DTGVSQNPRHKITKRGQNVTFRCDPISEHNRLYWYRQTLGQGPEFLTYFQNEAQLEKSRLLSDRFSAERPKGSFSTLEIQRTEQGDSAMYLCASSLLQGGYGYTFGSGTRLTVV.

This clone was detected only once. The genes are TRBV3-1 (or the pseudogene TRBV3-2) and TRBJ1-2; no definite D call. Germline V lookup: CDR1 LGHDT, CDR2 YNNKEL (reference sequence). This CDR3 comprises 15 residues. Trimming took 2 bases from V and 1 from J, leaving 11 bases between them. This chain's CDR3 is CASSQSVVYNYGYTF. For the CDR3, the DNA is TGTGCCAGCAGCCAATCAGTCGTTTATAACTATGGCTACACCTTC.

The V and J genes are TRBV5-1 and TRBJ1-1; D remains ambiguous. Per germline, CDR1 SGHRS and CDR2 YFSETQ. The CDR3 length is 14 residues. Trimming stripped 5 bases from V and 3 bases from J, with 14 bases between. The CDR3 DNA reads TGCGCCAGCAGTCCCTTACTGGCGTACACTGAAGCTTTCTTT. It codes for CASSPLLAYTEAFF.